This T cell receptor (beta chain) was profiled in a study of Ad26.COV2.S vaccination and SARS-CoV-2 variants. Turning to the study itself: The study gave Ad26.COV2.S intramuscularly, once or twice 56 days apart.

With regard to this clone: Antigen: not known.

Clones were sequenced by immunoSEQ multiplex PCR, and TCRdb holds only the in-frame ones, with some missing. In the table there are hundreds of thousands of clones, around 92% of which are singletons. Treatment defined: around 19 received Ad26.COV2.S at low or high dose, single or two shots; 5 received placebo; per-sample allocation not given. Sampling occurred on day 63 after the first vaccine or placebo injection. Wuhan-strain spike was delivered by a replication-incompetent Ad26 vector. Per the germline V gene, CDR1 is LGHNA and CDR2 is YSLEER. This CDR3 has 15 amino acids. The J segment lost 3 bases and the V segment lost 4 bases, leaving 7 bases of the junction unmatched. Points from the study as a whole: Breadth and depth estimates from TCRs may understate total T cell responses. Spike-specific CD8+ and CD4+ T cell responses reportedly showed substantial breadth after vaccination.

Sequencing was performed on peripheral blood, taken in a trial of Ad26.COV2.S vaccine versus placebo. The receptor was derived from a person aged 18-60 years who received the Ad26.COV2.S COVID-19 vaccine or a placebo. The chain links TRBV4-3 to TRBJ1-2, with 8 bases aligning to TRBD1. DNA for the CDR3: TGCGCCAGCAGCCTCTTGGACAGGGATCACTATGGCTACACCTTC. Protein sequence: CASSLLDRDHYGYTF.